The clone carrying this TCR beta chain came up a few times. What it recognizes is unknown. These data come from a study of early T cells in non-severe SARS-CoV-2 infection. Across the whole study: Sequencing was performed on bulk RNA from unsorted whole blood, leaving chains unpaired.

Study-wide results and limits: Matches to VDJdb favored anti-spike CD8 responses and missed private and CD4 specificities.

The CDR3 loop spans 14 amino acids. V was shortened by 5 bases and J by 6 bases, with 17 bases between the two germline ends. Germline CDR1 reads MNHEY; CDR2 reads SMNVEV (reference sequence). The library protocol tagged individual cDNA molecules with unique molecular identifiers. Each CDR3 protein gets one entry after TCRdb re-called the 5' RACE reads with MiXCR. The sample has roughly 30,000 distinct CDR3 sequences, more than 4% seen once; the top ten hold under 6.5%. V is TRBV27 and J is TRBJ2-7; a possible D gene is TRBD2 (5 bases). The receptor comes from an adult who was a healthcare worker with PCR-confirmed SARS-CoV-2 infection or an uninfected control (not recorded which). The material sequenced was whole blood. The CDR3 loop is CASSPSWESSEQYF. The CDR3 coding sequence is TGTGCCAGCAGTCCATCCTGGGAGTCTTCCGAGCAGTACTTC.